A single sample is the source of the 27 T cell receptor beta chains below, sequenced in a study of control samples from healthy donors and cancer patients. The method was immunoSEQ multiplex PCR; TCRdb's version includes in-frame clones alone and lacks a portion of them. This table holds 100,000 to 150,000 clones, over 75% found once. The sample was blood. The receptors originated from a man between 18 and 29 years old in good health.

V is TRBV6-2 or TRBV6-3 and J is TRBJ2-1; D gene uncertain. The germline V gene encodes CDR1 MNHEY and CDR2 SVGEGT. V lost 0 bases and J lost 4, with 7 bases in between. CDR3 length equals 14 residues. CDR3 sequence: CASSYSHSYNEQFF. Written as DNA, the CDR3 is TGTGCCAGCAGTTACTCACATTCTTACAATGAGCAGTTCTTC.

This chain's CDR3 is CASTGGYSYNEQFF. The CDR3 DNA reads TGTGCCAGCACTGGGGGTTACTCCTACAATGAGCAGTTCTTC. The J gene is TRBJ2-1, the V gene TRBV2, with D perhaps given as TRBD1 or TRBD2 (5 bases each). CDR3 length: 14 amino acids. Trimming took off 7 bases at V and 0 bases at J, with 10 bases between the two ends. CDR1 is SNHLY, CDR2 FYNNEI, per germline.

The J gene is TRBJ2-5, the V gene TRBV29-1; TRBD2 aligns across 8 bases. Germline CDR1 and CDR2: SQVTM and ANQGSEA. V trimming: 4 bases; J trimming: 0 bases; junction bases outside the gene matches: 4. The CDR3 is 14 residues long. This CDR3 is CSVVRGRNQETQYF. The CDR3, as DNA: TGCAGCGTTGTCCGCGGGAGGAACCAAGAGACCCAGTACTTC.

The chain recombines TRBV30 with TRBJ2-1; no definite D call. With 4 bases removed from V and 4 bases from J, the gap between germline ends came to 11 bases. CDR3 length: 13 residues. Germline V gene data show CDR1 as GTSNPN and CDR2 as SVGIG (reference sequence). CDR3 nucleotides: TGTGCCTGGACTCCAGACCCTTACAATGAGCAGTTCTTC. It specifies CAWTPDPYNEQFF.

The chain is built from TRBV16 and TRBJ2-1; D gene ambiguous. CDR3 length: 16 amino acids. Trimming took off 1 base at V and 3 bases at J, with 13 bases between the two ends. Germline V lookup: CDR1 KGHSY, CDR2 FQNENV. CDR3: CASSQFDGLLYNEQFF. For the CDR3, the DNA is TGTGCCAGCAGCCAATTTGATGGTCTACTCTACAATGAGCAGTTCTTC. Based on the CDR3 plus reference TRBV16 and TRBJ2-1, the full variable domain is GEEVAQTPKHLVRGEGQKAKLYCAPIKGHSYVFWYQQVLKNEFKFLISFQNENVFDETGMPKERFSAKCLPNSPCSLEIQATKLEDSAVYFCASSQFDGLLYNEQFFGPGTRLTVL.

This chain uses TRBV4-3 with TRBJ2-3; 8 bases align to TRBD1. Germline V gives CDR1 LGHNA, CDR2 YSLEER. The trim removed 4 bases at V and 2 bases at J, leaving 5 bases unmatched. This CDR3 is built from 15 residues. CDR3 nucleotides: TGCGCCAGCAGCCTAGACAGGGGTCACACAGATACGCAGTATTTT. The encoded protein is CASSLDRGHTDTQYF.

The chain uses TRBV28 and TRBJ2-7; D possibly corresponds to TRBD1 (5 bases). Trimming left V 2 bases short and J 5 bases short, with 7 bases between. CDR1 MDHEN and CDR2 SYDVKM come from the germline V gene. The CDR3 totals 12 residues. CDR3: CASSLDSDEQYV. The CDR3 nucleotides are TGTGCCAGCAGTTTAGACAGCGACGAGCAGTACGTC.

The CDR3 sequence: CASSEGQGAWQPQHF. The CDR3, as DNA: TGTGCCAGCAGTGAAGGACAGGGGGCATGGCAGCCCCAGCATTTT. The chain links TRBV2 to TRBJ1-5; 10 bases are a match to TRBD1. Losses at the gene ends were 1 base for V and 7 bases for J; bases not matched to a gene: 4. There are 15 residues in the CDR3. Germline V gene data show CDR1 as SNHLY and CDR2 as FYNNEI.

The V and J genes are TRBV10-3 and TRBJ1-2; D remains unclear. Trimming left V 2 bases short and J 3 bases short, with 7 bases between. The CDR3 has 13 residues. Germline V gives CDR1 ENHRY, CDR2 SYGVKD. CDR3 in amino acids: CAISEVEDYGYTF. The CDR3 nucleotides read TGTGCCATCAGTGAGGTAGAGGACTATGGCTACACCTTC.

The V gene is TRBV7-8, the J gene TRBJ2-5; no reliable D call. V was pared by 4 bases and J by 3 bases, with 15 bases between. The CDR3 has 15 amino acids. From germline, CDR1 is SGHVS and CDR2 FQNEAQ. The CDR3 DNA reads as TGTGCCAGCAGCTCGAGGTGGTTGGCCAAAGAGACCCAGTACTTC. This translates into CASSSRWLAKETQYF.

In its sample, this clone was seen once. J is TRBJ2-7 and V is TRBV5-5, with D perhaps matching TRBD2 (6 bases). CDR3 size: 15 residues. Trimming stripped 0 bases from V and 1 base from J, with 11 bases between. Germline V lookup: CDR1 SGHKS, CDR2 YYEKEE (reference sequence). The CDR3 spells CASSLAGGPSYEQYF. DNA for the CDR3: TGTGCCAGCAGCTTGGCCGGGGGTCCTTCCTACGAGCAGTACTTC.

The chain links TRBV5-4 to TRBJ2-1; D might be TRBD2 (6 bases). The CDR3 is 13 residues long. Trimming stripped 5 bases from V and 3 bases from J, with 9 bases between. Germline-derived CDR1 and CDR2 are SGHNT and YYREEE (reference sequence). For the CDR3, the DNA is TGTGCCAGCAGTCCCGGGAGCTACAATGAGCAGTTCTTC. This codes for CASSPGSYNEQFF.

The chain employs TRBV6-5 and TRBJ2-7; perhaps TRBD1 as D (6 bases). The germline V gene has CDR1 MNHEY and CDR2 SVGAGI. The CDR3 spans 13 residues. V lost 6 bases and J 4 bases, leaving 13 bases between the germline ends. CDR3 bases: TGTGCCAGCAGACCGCCGGGACAATACGAGCAGTACGTC. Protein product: CASRPPGQYEQYV.

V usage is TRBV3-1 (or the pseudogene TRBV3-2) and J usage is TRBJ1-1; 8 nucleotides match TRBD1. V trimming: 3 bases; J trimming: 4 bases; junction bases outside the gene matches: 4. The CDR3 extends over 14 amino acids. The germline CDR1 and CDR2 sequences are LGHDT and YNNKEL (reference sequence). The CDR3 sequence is CASSHPTGATEAFF. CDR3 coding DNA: TGTGCCAGCAGCCACCCGACAGGGGCCACTGAAGCTTTCTTT.

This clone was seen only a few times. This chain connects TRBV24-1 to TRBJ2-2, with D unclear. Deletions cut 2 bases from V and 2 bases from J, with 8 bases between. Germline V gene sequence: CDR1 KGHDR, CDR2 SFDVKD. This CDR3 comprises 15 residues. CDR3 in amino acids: CATSDSRANTGELFF. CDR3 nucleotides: TGTGCCACCAGTGATTCTAGGGCAAACACCGGGGAGCTGTTTTTT.

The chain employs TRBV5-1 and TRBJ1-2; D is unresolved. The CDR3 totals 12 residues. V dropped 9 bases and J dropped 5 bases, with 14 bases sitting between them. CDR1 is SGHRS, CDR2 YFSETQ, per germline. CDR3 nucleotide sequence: TGCGCCACACGCGGCCAGGAGTATGGCTACACCTTC. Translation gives CATRGQEYGYTF.

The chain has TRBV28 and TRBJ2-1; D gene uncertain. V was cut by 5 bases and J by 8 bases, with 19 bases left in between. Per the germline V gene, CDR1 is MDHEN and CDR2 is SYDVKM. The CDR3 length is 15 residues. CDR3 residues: CASSHGRGSFDEQFF. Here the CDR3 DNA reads TGTGCCAGCAGTCATGGCCGCGGTTCTTTCGATGAGCAGTTCTTC.

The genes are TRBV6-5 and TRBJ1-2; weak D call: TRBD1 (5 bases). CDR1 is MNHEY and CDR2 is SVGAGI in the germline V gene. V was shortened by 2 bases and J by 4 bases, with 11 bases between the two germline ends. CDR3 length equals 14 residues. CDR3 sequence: CASSYKGAVYGYTF. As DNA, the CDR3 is TGTGCCAGCAGTTACAAAGGGGCAGTCTATGGCTACACCTTC.

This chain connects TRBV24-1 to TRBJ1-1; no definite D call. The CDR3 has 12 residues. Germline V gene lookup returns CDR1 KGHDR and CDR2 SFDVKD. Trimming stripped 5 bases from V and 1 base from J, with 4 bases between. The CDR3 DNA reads TGTGCCACCAGTGCAGGGAACACTGAAGCTTTCTTT. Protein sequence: CATSAGNTEAFF.

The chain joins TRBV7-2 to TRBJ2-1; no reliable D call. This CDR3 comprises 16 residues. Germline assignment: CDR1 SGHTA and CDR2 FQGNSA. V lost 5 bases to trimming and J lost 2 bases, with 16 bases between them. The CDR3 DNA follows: TGTGCCAGCAGCCATACCGGCGCGAAAACCTACAATGAGCAGTTCTTC. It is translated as CASSHTGAKTYNEQFF.

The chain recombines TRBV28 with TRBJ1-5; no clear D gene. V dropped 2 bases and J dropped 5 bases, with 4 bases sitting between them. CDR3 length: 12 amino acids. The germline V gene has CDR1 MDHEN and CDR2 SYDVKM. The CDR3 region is CASSLRHQPQHF. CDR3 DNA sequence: TGTGCCAGCAGTTTACGACATCAGCCCCAGCATTTT.

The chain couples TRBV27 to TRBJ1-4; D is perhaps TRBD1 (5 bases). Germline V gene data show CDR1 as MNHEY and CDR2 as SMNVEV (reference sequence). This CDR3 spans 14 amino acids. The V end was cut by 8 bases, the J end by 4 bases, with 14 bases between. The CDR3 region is CASSPLGGNEKLFF. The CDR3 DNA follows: TGTGCCAGCTCCCCTCTGGGGGGTAATGAAAAACTGTTTTTT.

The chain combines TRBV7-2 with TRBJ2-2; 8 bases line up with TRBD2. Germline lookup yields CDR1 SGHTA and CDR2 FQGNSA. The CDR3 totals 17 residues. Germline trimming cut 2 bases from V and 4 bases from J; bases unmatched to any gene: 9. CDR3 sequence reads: CASSLRAGVLITGELFF. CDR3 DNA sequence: TGTGCCAGCAGCTTAAGAGCGGGAGTTCTGATCACCGGGGAGCTGTTTTTT.

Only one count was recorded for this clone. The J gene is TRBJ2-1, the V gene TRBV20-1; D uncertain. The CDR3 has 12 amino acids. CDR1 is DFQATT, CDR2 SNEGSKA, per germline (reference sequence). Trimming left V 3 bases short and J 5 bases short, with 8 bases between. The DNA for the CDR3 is TGCAGTGCTAGTTTCCAGAACAATGAGCAGTTCTTC. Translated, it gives CSASFQNNEQFF.

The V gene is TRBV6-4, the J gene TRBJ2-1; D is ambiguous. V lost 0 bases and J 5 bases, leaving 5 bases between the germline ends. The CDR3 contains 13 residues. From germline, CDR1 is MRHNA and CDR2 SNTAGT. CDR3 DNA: TGTGCCAGCAGTGACTCTGAGAACAATGAGCAGTTCTTC. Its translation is CASSDSENNEQFF.

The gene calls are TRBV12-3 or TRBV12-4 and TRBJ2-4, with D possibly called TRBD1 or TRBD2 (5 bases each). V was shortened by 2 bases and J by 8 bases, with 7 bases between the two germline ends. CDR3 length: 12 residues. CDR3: CASSLRGDIQYF. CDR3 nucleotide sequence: TGTGCCAGCAGTTTAAGAGGGGACATTCAGTACTTC.

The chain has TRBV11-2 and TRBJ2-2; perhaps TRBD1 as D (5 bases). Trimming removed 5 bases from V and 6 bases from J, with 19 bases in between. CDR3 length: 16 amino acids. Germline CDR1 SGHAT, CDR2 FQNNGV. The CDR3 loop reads CASSDFGRRAPGELFF. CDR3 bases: TGTGCCAGCAGCGACTTTGGACGCAGGGCTCCCGGGGAGCTGTTTTTT.